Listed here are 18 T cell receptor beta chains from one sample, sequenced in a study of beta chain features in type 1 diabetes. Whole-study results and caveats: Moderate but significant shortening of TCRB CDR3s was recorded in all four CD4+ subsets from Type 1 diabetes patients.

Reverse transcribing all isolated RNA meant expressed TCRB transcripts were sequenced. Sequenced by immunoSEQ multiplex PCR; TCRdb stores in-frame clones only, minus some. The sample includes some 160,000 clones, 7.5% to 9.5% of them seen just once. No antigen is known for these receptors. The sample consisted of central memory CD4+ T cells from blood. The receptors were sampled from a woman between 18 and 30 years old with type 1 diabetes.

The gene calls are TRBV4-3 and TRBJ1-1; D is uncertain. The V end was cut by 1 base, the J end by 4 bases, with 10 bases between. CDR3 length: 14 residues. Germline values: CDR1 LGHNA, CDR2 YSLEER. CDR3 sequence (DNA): TGCGCCAGCAGCCAAGGCTCGACGGGCACTGAAGCTTTCTTT. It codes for CASSQGSTGTEAFF.

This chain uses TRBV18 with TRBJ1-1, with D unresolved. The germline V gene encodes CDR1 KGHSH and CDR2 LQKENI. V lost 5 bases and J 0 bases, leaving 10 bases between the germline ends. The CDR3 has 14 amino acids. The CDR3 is CASSAQTMNTEAFF. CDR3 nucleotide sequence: TGTGCCAGCTCAGCGCAGACAATGAACACTGAAGCTTTCTTT.

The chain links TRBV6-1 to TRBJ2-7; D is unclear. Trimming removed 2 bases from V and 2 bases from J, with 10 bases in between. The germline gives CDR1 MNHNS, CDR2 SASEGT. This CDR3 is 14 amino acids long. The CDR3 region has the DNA TGTGCCAGCAGTGAATCCCCAGGTCCCTACGAGCAGTACTTC. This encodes CASSESPGPYEQYF.

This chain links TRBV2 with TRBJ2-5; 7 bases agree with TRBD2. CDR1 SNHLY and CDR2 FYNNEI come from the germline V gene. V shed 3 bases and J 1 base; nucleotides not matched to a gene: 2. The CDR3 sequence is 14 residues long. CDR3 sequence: CASSERLAQETQYF. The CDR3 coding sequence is TGTGCCAGCAGTGAGAGACTAGCCCAAGAGACCCAGTACTTC.

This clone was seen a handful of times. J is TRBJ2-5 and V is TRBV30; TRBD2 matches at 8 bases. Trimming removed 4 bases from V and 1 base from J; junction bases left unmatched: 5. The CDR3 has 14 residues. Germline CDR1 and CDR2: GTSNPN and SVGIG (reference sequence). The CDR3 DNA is TGTGCCTGGACAAGCGGGGGATCCCAAGAGACCCAGTACTTC. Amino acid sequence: CAWTSGGSQETQYF.

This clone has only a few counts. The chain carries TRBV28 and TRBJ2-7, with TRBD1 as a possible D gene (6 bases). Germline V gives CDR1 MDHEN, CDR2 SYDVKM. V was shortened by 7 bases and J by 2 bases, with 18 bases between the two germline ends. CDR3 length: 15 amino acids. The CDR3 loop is CASTNTGTYAYEQYF. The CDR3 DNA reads TGTGCCAGCACCAACACAGGGACGTATGCCTACGAGCAGTACTTC.

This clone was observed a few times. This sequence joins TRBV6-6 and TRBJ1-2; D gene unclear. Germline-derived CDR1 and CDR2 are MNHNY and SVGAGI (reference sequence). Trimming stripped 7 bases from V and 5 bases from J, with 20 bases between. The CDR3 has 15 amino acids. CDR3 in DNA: TGTGCCAGCACATTCACGGAAGGGAGTGGATATGGCTACACCTTC. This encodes CASTFTEGSGYGYTF.

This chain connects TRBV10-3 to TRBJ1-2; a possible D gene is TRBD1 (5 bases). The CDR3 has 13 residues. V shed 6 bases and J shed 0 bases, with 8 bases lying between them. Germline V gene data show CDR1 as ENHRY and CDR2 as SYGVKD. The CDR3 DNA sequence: TGTGCCATCAGCCGACAGACTAACTATGGCTACACCTTC. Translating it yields CAISRQTNYGYTF.

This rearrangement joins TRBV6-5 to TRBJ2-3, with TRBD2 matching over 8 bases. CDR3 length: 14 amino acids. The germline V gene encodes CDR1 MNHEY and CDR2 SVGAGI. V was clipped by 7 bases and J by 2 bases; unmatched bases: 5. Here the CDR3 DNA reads TGTGCCAGCACCCGGGGGGGCCCCACAGATACGCAGTATTTT. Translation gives CASTRGGPTDTQYF.

Here the CDR3 reads CASSLSVDTQYF. The CDR3 DNA is TGTGCCAGCAGCCTCAGTGTAGATACGCAGTATTTT. The chain employs TRBV6-6 and TRBJ2-3; D not certain. Trimming took 6 bases from V and 5 from J, leaving 9 bases between them. CDR3 length: 12 residues. Germline lookup yields CDR1 MNHNY and CDR2 SVGAGI (reference sequence).

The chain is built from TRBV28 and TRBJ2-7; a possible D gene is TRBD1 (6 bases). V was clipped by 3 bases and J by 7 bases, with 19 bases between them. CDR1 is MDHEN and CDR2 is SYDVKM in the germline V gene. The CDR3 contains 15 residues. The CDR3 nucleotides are TGTGCCAGCAGTTTTGGTGGCAGGGGATCTGAGGAGCAGTACTTC. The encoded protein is CASSFGGRGSEEQYF.

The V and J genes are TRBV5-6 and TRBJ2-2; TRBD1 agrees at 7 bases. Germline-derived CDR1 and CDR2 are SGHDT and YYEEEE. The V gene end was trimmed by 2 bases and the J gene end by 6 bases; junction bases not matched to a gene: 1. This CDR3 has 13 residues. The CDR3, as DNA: TGTGCCAGCAGCTTTGACAGGGCCGGGGAGCTGTTTTTT. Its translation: CASSFDRAGELFF.

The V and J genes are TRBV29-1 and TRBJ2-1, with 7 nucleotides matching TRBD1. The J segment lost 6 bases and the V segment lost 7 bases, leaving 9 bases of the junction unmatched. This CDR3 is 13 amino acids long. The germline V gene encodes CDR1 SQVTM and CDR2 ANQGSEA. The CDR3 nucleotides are TGCAGCGCTAGGCCAGGGGGATCCAATGAGCAGTTCTTC. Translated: CSARPGGSNEQFF.

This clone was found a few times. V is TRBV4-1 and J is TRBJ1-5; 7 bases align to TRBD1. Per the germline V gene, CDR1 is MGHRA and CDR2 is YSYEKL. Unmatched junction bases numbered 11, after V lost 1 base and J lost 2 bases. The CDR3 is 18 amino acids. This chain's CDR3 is CASSQVPGQVLGNQPQHF. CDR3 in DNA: TGCGCCAGCAGCCAAGTTCCCGGACAGGTGTTAGGCAATCAGCCCCAGCATTTT.

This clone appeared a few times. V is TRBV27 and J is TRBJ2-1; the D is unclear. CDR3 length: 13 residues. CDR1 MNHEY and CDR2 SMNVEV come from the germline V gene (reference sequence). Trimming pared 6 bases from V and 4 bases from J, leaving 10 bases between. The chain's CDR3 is CASSPTRYNEQFF. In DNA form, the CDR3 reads TGTGCCAGCAGCCCGACTCGGTACAATGAGCAGTTCTTC.

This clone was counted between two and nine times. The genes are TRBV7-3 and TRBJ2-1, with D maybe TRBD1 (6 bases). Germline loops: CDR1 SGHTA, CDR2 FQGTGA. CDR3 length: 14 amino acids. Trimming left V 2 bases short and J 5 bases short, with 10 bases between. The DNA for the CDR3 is TGTGCCAGCAGCTTACGGACAGCAAACAATGAGCAGTTCTTC. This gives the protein CASSLRTANNEQFF.

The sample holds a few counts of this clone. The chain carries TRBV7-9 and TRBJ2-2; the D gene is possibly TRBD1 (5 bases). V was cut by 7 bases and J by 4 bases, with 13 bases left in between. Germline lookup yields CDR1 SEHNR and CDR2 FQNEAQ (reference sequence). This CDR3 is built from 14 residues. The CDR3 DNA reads TGTGCCAGCACCATGGACACGGGCACCGGGGAGCTGTTTTTT. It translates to CASTMDTGTGELFF. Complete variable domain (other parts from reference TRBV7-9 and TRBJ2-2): DTGVSQNPRHKITKRGQNVTFRCDPISEHNRLYWYRQTLGQGPEFLTYFQNEAQLEKSRLLSDRFSAERPKGSFSTLEIQRTEQGDSAMYLCASTMDTGTGELFFGEGSRLTVL.

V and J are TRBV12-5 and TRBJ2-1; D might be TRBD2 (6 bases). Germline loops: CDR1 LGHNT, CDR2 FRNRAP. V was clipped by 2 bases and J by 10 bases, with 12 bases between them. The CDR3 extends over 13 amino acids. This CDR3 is CASGLQPGGEQFF. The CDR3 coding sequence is TGTGCTAGTGGTTTGCAACCCGGAGGGGAGCAGTTCTTC.